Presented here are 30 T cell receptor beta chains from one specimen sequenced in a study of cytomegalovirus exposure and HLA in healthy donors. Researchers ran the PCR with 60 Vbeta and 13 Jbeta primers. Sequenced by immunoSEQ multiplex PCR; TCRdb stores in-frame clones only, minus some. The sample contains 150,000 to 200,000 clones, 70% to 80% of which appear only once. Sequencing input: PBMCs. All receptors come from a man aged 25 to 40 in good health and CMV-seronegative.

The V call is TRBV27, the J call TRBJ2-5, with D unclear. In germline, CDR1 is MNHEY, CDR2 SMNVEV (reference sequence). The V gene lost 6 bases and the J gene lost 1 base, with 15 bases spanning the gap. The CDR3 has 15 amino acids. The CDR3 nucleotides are TGTGCCAGCAGCACAACTATGACTCGCCAAGAGACCCAGTACTTC. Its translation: CASSTTMTRQETQYF.

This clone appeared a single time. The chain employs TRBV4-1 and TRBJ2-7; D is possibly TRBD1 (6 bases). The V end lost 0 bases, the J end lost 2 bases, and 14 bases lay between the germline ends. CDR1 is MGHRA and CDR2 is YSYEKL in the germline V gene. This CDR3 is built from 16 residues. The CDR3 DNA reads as TGCGCCAGCAGCCAAGACCCCCGGGCAGGGGCCTACGAGCAGTACTTC. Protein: CASSQDPRAGAYEQYF.

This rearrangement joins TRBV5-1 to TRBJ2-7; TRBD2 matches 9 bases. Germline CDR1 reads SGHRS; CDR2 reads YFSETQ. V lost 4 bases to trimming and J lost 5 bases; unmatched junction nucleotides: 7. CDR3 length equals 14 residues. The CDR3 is CASSPWAGGDEQYF. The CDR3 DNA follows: TGCGCCAGCAGCCCCTGGGCGGGAGGGGACGAGCAGTACTTC.

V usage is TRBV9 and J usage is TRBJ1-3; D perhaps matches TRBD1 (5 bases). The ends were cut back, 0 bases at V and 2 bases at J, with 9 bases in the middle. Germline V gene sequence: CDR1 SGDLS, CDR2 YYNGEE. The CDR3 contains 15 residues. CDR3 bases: TGTGCCAGCAGCGTAGGGCGGGGCACTGGAAACACCATATATTTT. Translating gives CASSVGRGTGNTIYF.

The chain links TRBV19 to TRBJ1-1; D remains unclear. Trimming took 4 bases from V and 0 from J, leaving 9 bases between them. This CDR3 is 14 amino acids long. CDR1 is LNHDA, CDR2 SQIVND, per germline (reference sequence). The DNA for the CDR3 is TGTGCCAGTAGTAGCTTAGAGTTGAACACTGAAGCTTTCTTT. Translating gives CASSSLELNTEAFF.

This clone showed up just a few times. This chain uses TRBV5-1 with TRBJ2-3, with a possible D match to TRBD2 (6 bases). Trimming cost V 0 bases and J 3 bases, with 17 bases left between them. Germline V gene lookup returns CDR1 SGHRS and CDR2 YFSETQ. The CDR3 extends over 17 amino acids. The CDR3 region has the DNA TGCGCCAGCAGCTTGGCGGTGGGGGATGGGAGGACAGATACGCAGTATTTT. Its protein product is CASSLAVGDGRTDTQYF.

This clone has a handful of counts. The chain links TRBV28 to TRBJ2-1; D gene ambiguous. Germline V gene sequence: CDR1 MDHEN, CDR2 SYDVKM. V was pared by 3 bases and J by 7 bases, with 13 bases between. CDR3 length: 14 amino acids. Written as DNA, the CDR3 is TGTGCCAGCAGTTTTACGGGTCATCCGAATGAGCAGTTCTTC. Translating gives CASSFTGHPNEQFF.

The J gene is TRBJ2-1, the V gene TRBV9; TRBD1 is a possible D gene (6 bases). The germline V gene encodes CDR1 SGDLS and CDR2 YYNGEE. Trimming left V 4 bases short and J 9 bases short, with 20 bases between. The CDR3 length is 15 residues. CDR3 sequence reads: CASSPNTGKGGEQFF. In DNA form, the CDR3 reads TGTGCCAGCAGCCCCAACACAGGAAAAGGGGGTGAGCAGTTCTTC.

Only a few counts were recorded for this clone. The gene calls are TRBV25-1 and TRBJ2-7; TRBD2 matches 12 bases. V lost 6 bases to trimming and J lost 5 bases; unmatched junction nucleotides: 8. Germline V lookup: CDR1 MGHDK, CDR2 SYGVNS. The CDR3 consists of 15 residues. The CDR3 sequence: CASSGLAGGIDEQYF. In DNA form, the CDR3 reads TGTGCCAGCAGCGGGCTAGCGGGAGGGATAGACGAGCAGTACTTC.

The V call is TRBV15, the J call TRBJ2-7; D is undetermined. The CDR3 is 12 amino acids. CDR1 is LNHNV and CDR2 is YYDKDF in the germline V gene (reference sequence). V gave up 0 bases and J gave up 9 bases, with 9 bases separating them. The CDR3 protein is CATSRDSPWQYF. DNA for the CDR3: TGTGCCACCAGCAGAGATTCCCCGTGGCAGTACTTC.

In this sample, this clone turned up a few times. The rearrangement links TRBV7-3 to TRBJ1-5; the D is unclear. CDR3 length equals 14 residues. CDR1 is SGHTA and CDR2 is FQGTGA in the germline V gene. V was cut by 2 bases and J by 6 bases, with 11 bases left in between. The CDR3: CASSLVGNSQPQHF. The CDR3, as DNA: TGTGCCAGCAGCTTAGTCGGCAACAGTCAGCCCCAGCATTTT.

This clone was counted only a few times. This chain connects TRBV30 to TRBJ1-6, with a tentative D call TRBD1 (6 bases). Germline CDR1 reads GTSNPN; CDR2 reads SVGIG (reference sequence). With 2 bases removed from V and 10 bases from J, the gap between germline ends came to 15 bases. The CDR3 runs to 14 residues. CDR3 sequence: CAWSRTARASPLHF. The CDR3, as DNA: TGTGCCTGGAGTAGGACAGCCCGCGCCTCACCCCTCCACTTT.

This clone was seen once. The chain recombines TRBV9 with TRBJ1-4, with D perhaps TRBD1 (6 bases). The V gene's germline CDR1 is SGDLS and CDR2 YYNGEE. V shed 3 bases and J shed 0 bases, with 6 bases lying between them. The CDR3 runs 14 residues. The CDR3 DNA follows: TGTGCCAGCAGCGGACAGGCAACTAATGAAAAACTGTTTTTT. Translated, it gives CASSGQATNEKLFF.

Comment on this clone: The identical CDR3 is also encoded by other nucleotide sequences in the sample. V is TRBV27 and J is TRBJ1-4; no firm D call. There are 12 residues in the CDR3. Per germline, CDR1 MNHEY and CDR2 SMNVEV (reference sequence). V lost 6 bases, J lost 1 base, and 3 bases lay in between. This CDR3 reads CASSRTNEKLFF. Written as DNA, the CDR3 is TGTGCCAGCAGCCGAACTAATGAAAAACTGTTTTTT.

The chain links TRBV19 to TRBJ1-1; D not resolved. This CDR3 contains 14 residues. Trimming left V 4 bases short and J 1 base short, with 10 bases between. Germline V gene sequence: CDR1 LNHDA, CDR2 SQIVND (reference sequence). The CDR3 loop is CASSSGERNTEAFF. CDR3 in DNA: TGTGCCAGTAGTAGCGGGGAGAGGAACACTGAAGCTTTCTTT.

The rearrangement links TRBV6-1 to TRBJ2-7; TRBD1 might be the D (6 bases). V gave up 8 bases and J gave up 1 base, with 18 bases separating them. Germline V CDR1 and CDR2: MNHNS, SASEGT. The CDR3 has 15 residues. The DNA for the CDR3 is TGTGCCAGCCCCCACAAACGGCAGGGGTCCTACGAGCAGTACTTC. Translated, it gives CASPHKRQGSYEQYF.

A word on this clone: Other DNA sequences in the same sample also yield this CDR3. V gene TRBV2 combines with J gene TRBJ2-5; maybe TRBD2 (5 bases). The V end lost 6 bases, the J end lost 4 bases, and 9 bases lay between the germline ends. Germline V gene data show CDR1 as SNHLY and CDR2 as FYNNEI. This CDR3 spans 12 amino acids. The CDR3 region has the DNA TGTGCCAGCAGAATGAGCGGAGAGACCCAGTACTTC. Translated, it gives CASRMSGETQYF. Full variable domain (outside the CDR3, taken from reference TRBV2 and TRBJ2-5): EPEVTQTPSHQVTQMGQEVILRCVPISNHLYFYWYRQILGQKVEFLVSFYNNEISEKSEIFDDQFSVERPDGSNFTLKIRSTKLEDSAMYFCASRMSGETQYFGPGTRLLVL.

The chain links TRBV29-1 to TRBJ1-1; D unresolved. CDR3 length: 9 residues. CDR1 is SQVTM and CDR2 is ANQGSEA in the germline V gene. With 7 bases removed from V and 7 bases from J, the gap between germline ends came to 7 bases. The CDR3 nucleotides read TGCAGCGCTGGCAGTGAAGCTTTCTTT. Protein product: CSAGSEAFF. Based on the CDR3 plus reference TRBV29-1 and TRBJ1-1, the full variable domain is SAVISQKPSRDICQRGTSLTIQCQVDSQVTMMFWYRQQPGQSLTLIATANQGSEATYESGFVIDKFPISRPNLTFSTLTVSNMSPEDSSIYLCSAGSEAFFGQGTRLTVV.

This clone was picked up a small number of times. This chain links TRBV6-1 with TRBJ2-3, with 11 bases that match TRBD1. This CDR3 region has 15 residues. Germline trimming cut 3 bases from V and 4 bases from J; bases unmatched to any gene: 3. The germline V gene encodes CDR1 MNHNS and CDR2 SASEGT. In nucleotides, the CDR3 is TGTGCCAGCAGTGAGGGACAGGGGGGTTCAGATACGCAGTATTTT. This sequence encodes CASSEGQGGSDTQYF.

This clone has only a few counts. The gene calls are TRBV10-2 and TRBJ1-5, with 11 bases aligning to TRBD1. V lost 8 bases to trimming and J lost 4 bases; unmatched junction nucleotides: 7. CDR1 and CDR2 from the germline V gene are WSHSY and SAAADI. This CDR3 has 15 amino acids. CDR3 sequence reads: CASGRGQGANQPQHF. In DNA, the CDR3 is TGCGCCAGCGGTCGAGGACAGGGGGCGAATCAGCCCCAGCATTTT.

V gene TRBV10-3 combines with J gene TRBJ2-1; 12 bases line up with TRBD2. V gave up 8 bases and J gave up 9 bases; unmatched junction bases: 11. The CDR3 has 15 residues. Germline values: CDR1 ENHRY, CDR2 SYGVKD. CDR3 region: CAISGLAGPRGEQFF. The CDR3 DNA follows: TGTGCCATCTCCGGACTAGCGGGGCCCCGTGGTGAGCAGTTCTTC.

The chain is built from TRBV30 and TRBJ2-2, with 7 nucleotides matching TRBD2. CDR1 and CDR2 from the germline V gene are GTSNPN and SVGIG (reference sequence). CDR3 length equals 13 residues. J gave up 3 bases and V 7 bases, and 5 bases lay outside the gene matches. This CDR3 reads CALTSLDTGELFF. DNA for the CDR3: TGTGCCTTGACTAGCCTTGACACCGGGGAGCTGTTTTTT.

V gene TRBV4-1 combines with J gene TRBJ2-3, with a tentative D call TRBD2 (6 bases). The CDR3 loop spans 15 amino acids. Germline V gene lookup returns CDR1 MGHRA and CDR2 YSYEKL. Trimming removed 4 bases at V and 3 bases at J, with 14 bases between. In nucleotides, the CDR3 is TGCGCCAGCAGCCTCAGGGACTTCCAAACAGATACGCAGTATTTT. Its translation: CASSLRDFQTDTQYF.

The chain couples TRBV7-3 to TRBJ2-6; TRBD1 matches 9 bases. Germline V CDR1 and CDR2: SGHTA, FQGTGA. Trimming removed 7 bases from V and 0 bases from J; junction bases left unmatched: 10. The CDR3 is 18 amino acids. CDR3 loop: CASIPRDRDISGANVLTF. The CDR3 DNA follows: TGTGCCAGCATACCCCGGGACAGGGATATCTCTGGGGCCAACGTCCTGACTTTC.

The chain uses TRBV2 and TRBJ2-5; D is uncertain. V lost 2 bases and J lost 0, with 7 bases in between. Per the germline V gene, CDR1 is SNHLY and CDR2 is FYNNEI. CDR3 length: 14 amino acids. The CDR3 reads CASSEYDYQETQYF. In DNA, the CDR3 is TGTGCCAGCAGTGAATACGACTACCAAGAGACCCAGTACTTC.

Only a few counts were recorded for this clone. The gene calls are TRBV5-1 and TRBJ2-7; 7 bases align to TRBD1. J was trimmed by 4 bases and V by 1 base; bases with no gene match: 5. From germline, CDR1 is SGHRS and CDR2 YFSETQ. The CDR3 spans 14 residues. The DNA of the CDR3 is TGCGCCAGCAGCTTGAGAGGGGGCGGGTACGAGCAGTACTTC. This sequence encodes CASSLRGGGYEQYF.

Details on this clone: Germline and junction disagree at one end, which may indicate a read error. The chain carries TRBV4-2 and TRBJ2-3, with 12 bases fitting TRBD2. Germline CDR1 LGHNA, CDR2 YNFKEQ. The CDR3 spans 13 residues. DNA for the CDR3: TGTGCCAGCAGCCAAGATCGGACTAGCGGGGCAAGTTTT. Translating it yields CASSQDRTSGASF.

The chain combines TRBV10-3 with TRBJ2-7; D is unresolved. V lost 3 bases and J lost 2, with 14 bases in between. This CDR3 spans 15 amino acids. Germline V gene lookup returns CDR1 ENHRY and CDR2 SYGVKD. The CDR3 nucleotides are TGTGCCATCAGTGACGGTAGTATGGGCACCTACGAGCAGTACTTC. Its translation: CAISDGSMGTYEQYF.

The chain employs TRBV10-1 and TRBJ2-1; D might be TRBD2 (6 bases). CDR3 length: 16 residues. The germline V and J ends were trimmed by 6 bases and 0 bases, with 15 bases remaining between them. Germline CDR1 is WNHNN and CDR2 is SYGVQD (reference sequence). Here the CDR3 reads CASSESGLSSYNEQFF. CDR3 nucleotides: TGCGCCAGCAGCGAGAGCGGGCTCAGCTCCTACAATGAGCAGTTCTTC.

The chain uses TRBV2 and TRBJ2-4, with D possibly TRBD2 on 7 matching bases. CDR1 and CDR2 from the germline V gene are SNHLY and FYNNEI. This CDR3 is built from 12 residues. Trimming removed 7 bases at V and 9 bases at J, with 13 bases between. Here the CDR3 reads CASNPGGGIQYF. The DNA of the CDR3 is TGTGCCAGCAATCCGGGGGGCGGCATTCAGTACTTC.